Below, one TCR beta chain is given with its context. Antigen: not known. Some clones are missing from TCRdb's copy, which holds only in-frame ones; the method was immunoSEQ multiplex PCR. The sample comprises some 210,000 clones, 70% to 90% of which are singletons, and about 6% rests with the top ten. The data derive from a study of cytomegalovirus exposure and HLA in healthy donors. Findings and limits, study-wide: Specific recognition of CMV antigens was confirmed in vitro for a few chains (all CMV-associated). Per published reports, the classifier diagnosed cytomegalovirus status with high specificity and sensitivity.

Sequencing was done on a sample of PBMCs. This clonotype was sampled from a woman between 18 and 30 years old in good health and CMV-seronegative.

CDR3 amino acids: CASSWTVNSYEQYF. The CDR3 region has the DNA TGTGCCAGCAGTTGGACAGTTAACTCCTACGAGCAGTACTTC. This sequence joins TRBV28 and TRBJ2-7; perhaps TRBD1 as D (6 bases). V lost 4 bases to trimming and J lost 0 bases, with 10 bases between them. CDR1 MDHEN and CDR2 SYDVKM come from the germline V gene. This CDR3 region has 14 residues. The whole variable domain, remainder taken from reference TRBV28 and TRBJ2-7, is DVKVTQSSRYLVKRTGEKVFLECVQDMDHENMFWYRQDPGLGLRLIYFSYDVKMKEKGDIPEGYSVSREKKERFSLILESASTNQTSMYLCASSWTVNSYEQYFGPGTRLTVT.